This T cell receptor beta chain derives from a study of blood T cell repertoires in COVID-19. The overall study: Nucleic acid was either cDNA or gDNA, and it came from T cells, B-cell-depleted T cells, or PBMCs.

Method: immunoSEQ multiplex PCR; TCRdb's copy keeps in-frame clones and lacks some. The sample has 250,000 to 300,000 clones, around 90% seen once. Trimming at V came to 4 bases and at J to 4 bases, leaving 9 bases not matched to a gene. Germline assignment: CDR1 MNHNS and CDR2 SASEGT. The CDR3 length is 16 residues. V and J are TRBV6-1 and TRBJ1-5; TRBD1 aligns across 8 bases. This receptor was taken from a woman in her 40s who had recovered from COVID-19. The source material was peripheral blood. The CDR3 protein is CASSGRGQGVNQPQHF. CDR3 nucleotides: TGTGCCAGCAGTGGACGTGGACAGGGAGTAAATCAGCCCCAGCATTTT.